A selection of T cell receptor beta chains follows, all from one sample in a study of blood T cell repertoires in COVID-19. Generated by immunoSEQ multiplex PCR, the TCRdb table keeps only in-frame clones and is missing some. The data contain over 200,000 clones, over 75% of them singletons. What was sequenced was peripheral blood. These receptors were taken from a human donor in a cohort sampled during active COVID-19. The CDR3 runs from the conserved cysteine through the conserved F or W. Each record gives: D gene, clone size, CDR3 length, V gene, J gene, CDR3 protein, CDR3 DNA. The D gene is left open where the match is weak. Part of the rows lack a size; the others show once, few, many or a class for expanded clones.

d_gene: TRBD1; abundance: NA; len: 15; v_gene: TRBV25-1; j_gene: TRBJ1-5; CDR3aa: CASSDGQGVNQPQHF; CDR3nt: TGTGCCAGCAGTGACGGACAGGGGGTGAATCAGCCCCAGCATTTT
d_gene: NA; abundance: NA; len: 13; v_gene: TRBV7-3; j_gene: TRBJ1-6; CDR3aa: CASSLEGNSPLHF; CDR3nt: TGTGCCAGCAGCTTAGAGGGAAATTCACCCCTCCACTTT
d_gene: TRBD1; abundance: NA; len: 15; v_gene: TRBV6-5; j_gene: TRBJ2-4; CDR3aa: CASSYQTGARNIQYF; CDR3nt: TGTGCCAGCAGTTACCAGACAGGGGCGAGGAACATTCAGTACTTC
d_gene: NA; abundance: NA; len: 13; v_gene: TRBV7-3; j_gene: TRBJ1-5; CDR3aa: CASSRQGGQPQHF; CDR3nt: TGTGCCAGCAGCCGCCAGGGCGGCCAGCCCCAGCATTTT
d_gene: NA; abundance: NA; len: 12; v_gene: TRBV7-9; j_gene: TRBJ2-1; CDR3aa: CASSSRANEQFF; CDR3nt: TGTGCCAGCAGCTCCCGCGCAAATGAGCAGTTCTTC
d_gene: TRBD2; abundance: NA; len: 15; v_gene: TRBV10-3; j_gene: TRBJ2-5; CDR3aa: CAISRTSGSVETQYF; CDR3nt: TGTGCCATCAGTCGGACTAGCGGGAGTGTCGAGACCCAGTACTTC
d_gene: NA; abundance: NA; len: 18; v_gene: TRBV21-1; j_gene: TRBJ2-1; CDR3aa: CASSKGGVAGGLRDEQFF; CDR3nt: TGTGCCAGCAGCAAAGGAGGAGTAGCGGGAGGCCTTAGGGATGAGCAGTTCTTC
d_gene: NA; abundance: few; len: 14; v_gene: TRBV30; j_gene: TRBJ1-1; CDR3aa: CAWRPQNINTEAFF; CDR3nt: TGTGCCTGGAGACCACAGAACATTAACACTGAAGCTTTCTTT
d_gene: NA; abundance: NA; len: 15; v_gene: TRBV19; j_gene: TRBJ2-4; CDR3aa: CASSISGLAKNIQYF; CDR3nt: TGTGCCAGTAGTATCAGCGGATTAGCCAAAAACATTCAGTACTTC
d_gene: NA; abundance: NA; len: 14; v_gene: TRBV19; j_gene: TRBJ1-1; CDR3aa: CASSIWTRATEAFF; CDR3nt: TGTGCCAGTAGTATATGGACGCGGGCCACTGAAGCTTTCTTT
d_gene: TRBD1; abundance: NA; len: 14; v_gene: TRBV27; j_gene: TRBJ1-5; CDR3aa: CASSPGQGGQPQHF; CDR3nt: TGTGCCAGCAGTCCCGGACAGGGAGGACAGCCCCAGCATTTT
d_gene: TRBD2; abundance: NA; len: 15; v_gene: TRBV28; j_gene: TRBJ2-2; CDR3aa: CASSYLAVNTGELFF; CDR3nt: TGTGCCAGCAGCTATCTAGCGGTGAACACCGGGGAGCTGTTTTTT
d_gene: TRBD1; abundance: NA; len: 14; v_gene: TRBV6-5; j_gene: TRBJ1-4; CDR3aa: CASRKTGGREKLFF; CDR3nt: TGTGCCAGCAGGAAGACAGGGGGCCGCGAAAAACTGTTTTTT
d_gene: TRBD1; abundance: NA; len: 15; v_gene: TRBV28; j_gene: TRBJ2-3; CDR3aa: CASSRQGITTDTQYF; CDR3nt: TGTGCCAGCAGTAGACAGGGGATAACGACAGATACGCAGTATTTT
d_gene: NA; abundance: NA; len: 15; v_gene: TRBV5-4; j_gene: TRBJ2-6; CDR3aa: CASSLSGTGANVLTF; CDR3nt: TGTGCCAGCAGCTTGTCAGGGACTGGGGCCAACGTCCTGACTTTC
d_gene: NA; abundance: NA; len: 17; v_gene: TRBV6-2/TRBV6-3; j_gene: TRBJ2-5; CDR3aa: CASSYDYLGAERETQYF; CDR3nt: TGTGCCAGCAGTTATGATTATTTAGGGGCTGAAAGAGAGACCCAGTACTTC
d_gene: NA; abundance: NA; len: 14; v_gene: TRBV2; j_gene: TRBJ1-3; CDR3aa: CASRWGISGNTIYF; CDR3nt: TGTGCCAGCAGATGGGGCATCTCTGGAAACACCATATATTTT
d_gene: TRBD1; abundance: NA; len: 15; v_gene: TRBV10-2; j_gene: TRBJ1-1; CDR3aa: CASSRRGQATSEAFF; CDR3nt: TGCGCCAGCAGCCGACGGGGACAGGCAACTTCTGAAGCTTTCTTT
d_gene: TRBD1; abundance: NA; len: 14; v_gene: TRBV6-5; j_gene: TRBJ1-2; CDR3aa: CASSYSRDSYGYTF; CDR3nt: TGTGCCAGCAGTTACTCGAGGGACAGTTATGGCTACACCTTC
d_gene: NA; abundance: few; len: 15; v_gene: TRBV3-1/TRBV3-2; j_gene: TRBJ2-7; CDR3aa: CASSQDLRVALGQYF; CDR3nt: TGTGCCAGCAGCCAAGATCTCCGGGTAGCCCTGGGGCAGTACTTC
d_gene: TRBD1; abundance: NA; len: 16; v_gene: TRBV13; j_gene: TRBJ1-2; CDR3aa: CASSQIRDRGLGGYTF; CDR3nt: TGTGCCAGCAGCCAAATCCGGGACAGGGGGCTTGGGGGCTACACCTTC